This T cell receptor beta chain was retrieved from a study of T cells after yellow fever vaccination. General study findings and limits: Reappearance after the booster was seen for most primary-vaccination clones, at 95% to 98% CD4 and 88% CD8. There was a possibility that FACS-sorted repertoires contained abundant clonotypes contaminating from the bulk population.

TCRdb called the 5' RACE reads again in MiXCR, with one record for every CDR3 protein. The sample holds 150,000 to 200,000 distinct CDR3 sequences, roughly 11% seen once. Germline assignment: CDR1 MNHNY and CDR2 SVGAGI (reference sequence). V was pared by 0 bases and J by 1 base, with 13 bases between. There are 16 residues in the CDR3. The table lists this clonotype with a few counts. The antigen is not known. The V call is TRBV6-6, the J call TRBJ2-7; D uncertain. Sequences were derived from CD8+ T cells sorted from PBMCs, sampled 15 days after the yellow fever booster vaccination. This TCR came from a man younger than 30 who received the YFV17D yellow fever vaccine. For the CDR3, the DNA is TGTGCCAGCAGTTACTCCGGAGAGACGCCGTCCTACGAGCAGTACTTC. Protein: CASSYSGETPSYEQYF.